The rows below give T cell receptor beta chains drawn from one sample of a study of blood T cell repertoires in COVID-19. Clones were read by immunoSEQ multiplex PCR, and TCRdb kept only the in-frame ones, dropping some. This sample has around 50,000 clones, with less than 85% found just once. Sequences were obtained from peripheral blood. The source of these receptors is a human donor in a cohort sampled during active COVID-19. Both conserved end residues are part of each CDR3. D genes are given only for firm matches. Not every row has a clone size; where given, it reads once, few, many or a size class.

J gene	D gene	V gene	clone size	CDR3 protein	CDR3 DNA
TRBJ2-1	NA	TRBV6-5	NA	CASRTNRGNEQFF	TGTGCCAGCAGGACGAATCGGGGGAATGAGCAGTTCTTC
TRBJ2-1	TRBD2	TRBV19	medium-sized	CASSKTSGDYNEQFF	TGTGCCAGTAGTAAAACTAGCGGGGATTACAATGAGCAGTTCTTC
TRBJ2-2	NA	TRBV10-2	NA	CASSASIWDSGGDTGELFF	TGCGCCAGCAGTGCCTCAATCTGGGACTCAGGCGGTGACACCGGGGAGCTGTTTTTT
TRBJ1-3	NA	TRBV27	NA	CASSRGHSIGNTIYF	TGTGCCAGCAGCCGAGGACACTCTATTGGAAACACCATATATTTT
TRBJ2-5	TRBD2	TRBV5-6	NA	CASSAFEGLASAETQYF	TGTGCCAGCAGCGCCTTCGAGGGACTAGCATCGGCCGAGACCCAGTACTTC
TRBJ2-3	TRBD2	TRBV5-4	NA	CASSLRLAGTSTDTQYF	TGTGCCAGCAGCCTCCGACTAGCGGGGACAAGCACAGATACGCAGTATTTT
TRBJ1-5	NA	TRBV12-3/TRBV12-4	few	CASSPGTNEPQHF	TGTGCCAGCAGTCCCGGGACAAATGAGCCCCAGCATTTT
TRBJ2-2	NA	TRBV5-1	NA	CASSPSGNTGELFF	TGCGCCAGCAGCCCTTCGGGAAACACCGGGGAGCTGTTTTTT
TRBJ1-2	TRBD1	TRBV3-1/TRBV3-2	NA	CASSQTPGQGDGYTF	TGTGCCAGCAGCCAGACCCCGGGACAGGGAGACGGCTACACCTTC
TRBJ2-1	TRBD1	TRBV28	once	CASSLITGGADNEQFF	TGTGCCAGCAGCCTTATAACAGGGGGCGCCGACAATGAGCAGTTCTTC
TRBJ1-1	NA	TRBV6-5	NA	CASGRERRTVKAFF	TGTGCCAGCGGGAGAGAGAGAAGGACGGTAAAGGCTTTCTTT
TRBJ2-1	TRBD2	TRBV4-3	NA	CASSQVAGGNNEQFF	TGCGCCAGCAGCCAAGTAGCGGGGGGGAACAATGAGCAGTTCTTC
TRBJ2-3	TRBD2	TRBV3-1/TRBV3-2	few	CASSQDLAGDSSTDTQYF	TGTGCCAGCAGCCAAGATCTAGCGGGGGACTCTAGCACAGATACGCAGTATTTT
TRBJ2-3	NA	TRBV4-3	NA	CASSQAGGRRTDTQYF	TGCGCCAGCAGCCAAGCGGGGGGCCGACGCACAGATACGCAGTATTTT
TRBJ1-4	NA	TRBV19	once	CASSSGGFTVKLFF	TGTGCCAGTAGTTCCGGGGGGTTCACTGTTAAACTGTTTTTT
TRBJ2-7	TRBD1	TRBV7-9	NA	CASSLALQGAYEQYF	TGTGCCAGCAGCTTAGCGCTCCAGGGGGCGTACGAGCAGTACTTC
TRBJ1-2	NA	TRBV6-2/TRBV6-3	few	CASSNTAAMGYTF	TGTGCCAGCAGTAACACGGCGGCGATGGGCTACACCTTC
TRBJ1-2	TRBD1	TRBV29-1	few	CSVGQAKGDGYTF	TGCAGCGTAGGACAGGCAAAAGGAGATGGCTACACCTTC
TRBJ2-5	TRBD1	TRBV6-2/TRBV6-3	once	CASSYGTGGRETQYF	TGTGCCAGCAGTTACGGAACAGGGGGAAGAGAGACCCAGTACTTC
TRBJ2-1	NA	TRBV20-1	NA	CSASPGTSRFF	TGCAGTGCTAGCCCCGGGACTTCTAGGTTCTTC
TRBJ2-3	TRBD2	TRBV18	NA	CASSPTSGGWDTQYF	TGTGCCAGCTCACCGACTAGCGGGGGATGGGATACGCAGTATTTT
TRBJ2-7	NA	TRBV3-1/TRBV3-2	NA	CASSAPQQGKGTYEQYF	TGTGCCAGCAGCGCCCCCCAACAGGGAAAAGGAACGTACGAGCAGTACTTC
TRBJ2-1	NA	TRBV24-1	NA	CATSDRTSLRNEQFF	TGTGCCACCAGTGACAGGACAAGTTTAAGAAATGAGCAGTTCTTC
TRBJ2-7	NA	TRBV12-3/TRBV12-4	NA	CASSLGGVFEQYF	TGTGCCAGCAGTTTAGGGGGGGTCTTCGAGCAGTACTTC
TRBJ1-5	NA	TRBV27	NA	CASSPDSSNQPQHF	TGTGCCAGCAGTCCGGACAGTAGCAATCAGCCCCAGCATTTT
TRBJ2-3	NA	TRBV13	NA	CASSLATSTDTQYF	TGTGCCAGCAGCTTAGCCACTAGCACAGATACGCAGTATTTT
TRBJ2-7	NA	TRBV19	NA	CASSIGGTLRTYEQYF	TGTGCCAGTAGCATCGGGGGTACCCTAAGAACCTACGAGCAGTACTTC
TRBJ1-2	TRBD1	TRBV19	NA	CASSKGTGDIGYTF	TGTGCCAGTAGTAAGGGGACAGGGGATATCGGCTACACCTTC
TRBJ1-3	TRBD1	TRBV19	NA	CASSMGRGQGNTIYF	TGTGCCAGTAGTATGGGCAGGGGGCAAGGAAACACCATATATTTT
TRBJ2-1	TRBD2	TRBV6-2/TRBV6-3	NA	CASSHKRGGDEQFF	TGTGCCAGCAGTCACAAGCGGGGGGGGGATGAGCAGTTCTTC
TRBJ1-2	NA	TRBV7-8	once	CASSRDGAGGYTF	TGTGCCAGCAGCCGAGACGGTGCAGGAGGCTACACCTTC
TRBJ1-5	TRBD1	TRBV2	NA	CASRPGQSPNQPQHF	TGTGCCAGCAGGCCGGGACAGAGCCCGAATCAGCCCCAGCATTTT
TRBJ1-1	NA	TRBV7-9	NA	CASSLRRGRNTEAFF	TGTGCCAGCAGCTTGAGAAGGGGGAGGAACACTGAAGCTTTCTTT
TRBJ1-3	TRBD1	TRBV10-3	NA	CAIRGQGSSGNTIYF	TGTGCCATCAGGGGACAGGGGAGCTCTGGAAACACCATATATTTT
TRBJ2-7	TRBD1	TRBV6-5	NA	CASTKTGETSYEQYF	TGTGCCAGCACCAAAACAGGGGAGACCTCCTACGAGCAGTACTTC
TRBJ2-1	NA	TRBV18	NA	CASSPEDRYNEQFF	TGTGCCAGCTCACCAGAGGACAGATACAATGAGCAGTTCTTC
TRBJ1-6	NA	TRBV27	NA	CASSLLGADNSPLHF	TGTGCCAGCAGTTTATTGGGGGCAGATAATTCACCCCTCCACTTT
TRBJ2-6	NA	TRBV6-6	NA	CASSRYTTSPGANVLTF	TGTGCCAGCAGTCGATATACTACTAGCCCTGGGGCCAACGTCCTGACTTTC
TRBJ2-3	TRBD1	TRBV29-1	few	CSVIRDSSTDTQYF	TGCAGCGTAATCCGGGACAGCAGCACAGATACGCAGTATTTT
TRBJ2-1	NA	TRBV7-9	NA	CASILTGSSYNEQFF	TGTGCCAGCATCCTAACAGGGAGCTCCTACAATGAGCAGTTCTTC
TRBJ1-6	NA	TRBV2	NA	CASSERSSYNSPLHF	TGTGCCAGCAGTGAGCGGAGCTCCTATAATTCACCCCTCCACTTT
TRBJ1-2	NA	TRBV5-1	NA	CASSRGGDTYGYTF	TGCGCCAGCAGCCGGGGTGGGGACACGTATGGCTACACCTTC
TRBJ1-2	NA	TRBV7-2	NA	CASSRGLAGEVGYTF	TGTGCCAGCAGCCGGGGTTTAGCAGGGGAAGTTGGCTACACCTTC
TRBJ2-3	NA	TRBV25-1	NA	CASSDKGETDTQYF	TGTGCCAGCAGTGACAAGGGGGAGACAGATACGCAGTATTTT
TRBJ1-5	NA	TRBV5-8	NA	CASSPYNQPQHF	TGTGCCAGCAGCCCCTACAATCAGCCCCAGCATTTT
TRBJ2-3	NA	TRBV30	NA	CAWSVRGSVDTQYF	TGTGCCTGGAGTGTACGAGGAAGTGTAGATACGCAGTATTTT